This record covers a single TCR beta chain. This record comes from a study of blood T cell repertoires in COVID-19. Study information: Italy, Spain and the United States were the sources of the convalescent and acute COVID-19 samples. The analysed material was cDNA or gDNA that came from T cells, B-cell-depleted T cells, or PBMCs.

Study processing details: From reference gene primer amplification, estimates of nucleated cell counts were derived. Sequencing used immunoSEQ multiplex PCR; TCRdb keeps in-frame clones, though not all of them. V, J and clone size are those of that table, while D and trimming were read from the DNA. Among about 59,000 clones listed, approximately 79% were seen once. CDR3 size: 12 residues. V was pared by 4 bases and J by 4 bases, with 7 bases between. Germline values: CDR1 ENHRY, CDR2 SYGVKD. This clonotype was obtained from a woman in her sixties or seventies with acute or convalescent COVID-19. The rearrangement joins TRBV10-3 to TRBJ2-5; D call uncertain. Sequenced material: peripheral blood. CDR3 nucleotides: TGTGCCATCAGTGCTAGTCGAGAGACCCAGTACTTC. It codes for CAISASRETQYF.